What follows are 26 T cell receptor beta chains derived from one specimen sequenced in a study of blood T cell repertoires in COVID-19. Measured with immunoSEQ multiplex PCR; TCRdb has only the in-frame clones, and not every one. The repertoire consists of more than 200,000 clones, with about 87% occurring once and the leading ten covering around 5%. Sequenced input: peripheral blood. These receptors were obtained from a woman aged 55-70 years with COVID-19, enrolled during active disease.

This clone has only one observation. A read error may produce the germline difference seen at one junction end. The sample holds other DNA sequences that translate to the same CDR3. The CDR3 sequence: CASSKGARSNQPQHF. The CDR3 bases are TGTGCCAGCAGCAAGGGGGCGCGTAGCAATCAGCCTCAGCATTTT. V is TRBV7-8 and J is TRBJ1-5; 7 bases fit TRBD1. CDR3 length: 15 residues. Germline V gene lookup returns CDR1 SGHVS and CDR2 FQNEAQ.

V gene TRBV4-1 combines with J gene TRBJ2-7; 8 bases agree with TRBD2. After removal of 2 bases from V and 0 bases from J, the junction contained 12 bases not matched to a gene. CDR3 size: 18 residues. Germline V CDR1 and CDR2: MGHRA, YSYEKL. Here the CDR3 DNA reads TGCGCCAGCAGCCAATTCCTCCCGGGGGCGGGGGGCTCCTACGAGCAGTACTTC. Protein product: CASSQFLPGAGGSYEQYF.

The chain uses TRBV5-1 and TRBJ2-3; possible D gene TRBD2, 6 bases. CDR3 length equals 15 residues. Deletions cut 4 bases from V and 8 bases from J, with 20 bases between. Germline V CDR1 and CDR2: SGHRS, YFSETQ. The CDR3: CASSLTTGEGGTQYF. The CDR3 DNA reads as TGCGCCAGCAGCCTGACAACGGGAGAGGGCGGTACGCAGTATTTT.

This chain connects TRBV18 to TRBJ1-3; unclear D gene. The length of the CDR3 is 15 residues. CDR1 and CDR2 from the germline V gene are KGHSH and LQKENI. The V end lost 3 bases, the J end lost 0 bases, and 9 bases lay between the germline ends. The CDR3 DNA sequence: TGTGCCAGCTCACCCGGTCGGAGCTCTGGAAACACCATATATTTT. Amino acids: CASSPGRSSGNTIYF.

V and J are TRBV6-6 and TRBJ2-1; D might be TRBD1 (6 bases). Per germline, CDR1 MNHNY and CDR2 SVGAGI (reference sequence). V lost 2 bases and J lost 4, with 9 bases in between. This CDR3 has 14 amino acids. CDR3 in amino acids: CASSYHGTYNEQFF. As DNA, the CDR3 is TGTGCCAGCAGTTACCACGGGACATACAATGAGCAGTTCTTC.

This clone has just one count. The CDR3 region is CASSSKGGRDEKLFF. CDR3 bases: TGTGCCAGCAGCTCCAAGGGAGGGAGGGATGAAAAACTGTTTTTT. The chain employs TRBV11-3 and TRBJ1-4, with no clear D. Germline loops: CDR1 SGHNT, CDR2 YENEEA. This CDR3 has 15 residues. The V and J ends lost 4 bases and 6 bases respectively, with 15 bases between them. The variable domain in full, with the rest retrieved from reference TRBV11-3 and TRBJ1-4, is EAGVVQSPRYKIIEKKQPVAFWCNPISGHNTLYWYLQNLGQGPELLIRYENEEAVDDSQLPKDRFSAERLKGVDSTLKIQPAELGDSAVYLCASSSKGGRDEKLFFGSGTQLSVL.

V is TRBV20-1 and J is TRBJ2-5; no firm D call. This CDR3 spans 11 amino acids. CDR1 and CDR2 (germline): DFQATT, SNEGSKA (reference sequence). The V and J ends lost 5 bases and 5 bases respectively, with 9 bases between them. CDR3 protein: CSALIGETQYF. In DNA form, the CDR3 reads TGCAGTGCTCTCATCGGGGAGACCCAGTACTTC.

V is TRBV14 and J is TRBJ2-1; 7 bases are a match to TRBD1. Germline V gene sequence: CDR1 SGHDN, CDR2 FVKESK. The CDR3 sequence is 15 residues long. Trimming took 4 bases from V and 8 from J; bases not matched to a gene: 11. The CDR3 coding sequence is TGTGCCAGCAGCCGGGTGAAGACAGGGATGGATGAGCAGTTCTTC. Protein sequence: CASSRVKTGMDEQFF.

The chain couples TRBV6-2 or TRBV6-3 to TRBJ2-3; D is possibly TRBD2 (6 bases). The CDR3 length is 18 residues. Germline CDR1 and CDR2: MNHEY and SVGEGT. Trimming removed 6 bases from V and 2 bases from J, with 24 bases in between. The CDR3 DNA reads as TGTGCCAGCAGCGCAACCGGGAGTTTAGTATCCCACACAGATACGCAGTATTTT. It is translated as CASSATGSLVSHTDTQYF.

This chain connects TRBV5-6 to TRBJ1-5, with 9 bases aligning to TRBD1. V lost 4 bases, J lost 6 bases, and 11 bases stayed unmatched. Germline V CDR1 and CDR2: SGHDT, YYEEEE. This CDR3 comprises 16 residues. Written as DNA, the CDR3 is TGTGCCAGCAGCCGCGGAGGGGGACAGGGCACTCAGCCCCAGCATTTT. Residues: CASSRGGGQGTQPQHF.

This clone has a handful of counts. CDR3 amino acids: CASSPQPGQGLAKNIQYF. The CDR3 region has the DNA TGTGCCAGCTCACCCCAACCCGGACAGGGACTAGCCAAAAACATTCAGTACTTC. This sequence joins TRBV18 and TRBJ2-4; 8 bases fit TRBD1. This CDR3 is 18 amino acids long. The ends lost 3 bases at V and 0 bases at J; junction bases unmatched: 10. The germline V gene encodes CDR1 KGHSH and CDR2 LQKENI.

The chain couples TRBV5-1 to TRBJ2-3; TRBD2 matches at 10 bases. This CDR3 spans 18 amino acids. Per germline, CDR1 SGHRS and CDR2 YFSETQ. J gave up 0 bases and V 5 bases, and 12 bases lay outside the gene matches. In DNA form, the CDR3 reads TGCGCCAGCAGTTTTGGACTAGCGGCTTCGGGGAGCACAGATACGCAGTATTTT. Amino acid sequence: CASSFGLAASGSTDTQYF.

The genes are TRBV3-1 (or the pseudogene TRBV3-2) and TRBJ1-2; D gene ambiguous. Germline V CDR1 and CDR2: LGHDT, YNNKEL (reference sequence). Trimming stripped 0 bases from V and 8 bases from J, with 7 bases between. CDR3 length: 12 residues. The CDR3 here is CASSQDTRGYTF. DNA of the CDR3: TGTGCCAGCAGCCAAGATACACGCGGCTACACCTTC.

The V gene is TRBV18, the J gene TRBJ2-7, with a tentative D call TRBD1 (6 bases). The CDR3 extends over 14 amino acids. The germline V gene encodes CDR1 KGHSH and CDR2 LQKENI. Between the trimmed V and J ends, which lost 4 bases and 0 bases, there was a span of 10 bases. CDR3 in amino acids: CASSRGQSSYEQYF. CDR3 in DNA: TGTGCCAGCTCACGAGGACAGAGCTCCTACGAGCAGTACTTC.

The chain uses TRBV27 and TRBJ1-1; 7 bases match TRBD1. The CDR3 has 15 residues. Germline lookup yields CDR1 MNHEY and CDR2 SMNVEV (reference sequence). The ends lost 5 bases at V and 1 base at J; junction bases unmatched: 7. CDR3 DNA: TGTGCCAGCAGTACCCCGACAGGGCCGAACACTGAAGCTTTCTTT. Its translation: CASSTPTGPNTEAFF.

CDR3 bases: TGTGCCAGCAGAGCGGACAGGTCCTATGGCTACACCTTC. Its translation is CASRADRSYGYTF. The chain combines TRBV6-5 with TRBJ1-2; 7 bases match TRBD1. This CDR3 contains 13 residues. Looked up from germline, CDR1 is MNHEY and CDR2 is SVGAGI. The J segment lost 4 bases and the V segment lost 6 bases, leaving 5 bases of the junction unmatched.

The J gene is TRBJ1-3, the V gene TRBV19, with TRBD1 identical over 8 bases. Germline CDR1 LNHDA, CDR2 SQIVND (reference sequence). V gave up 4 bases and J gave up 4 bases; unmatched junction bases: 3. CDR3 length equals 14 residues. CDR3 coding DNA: TGTGCCAGTAGTACCGGACAGGGAGGAAACACCATATATTTT. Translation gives CASSTGQGGNTIYF. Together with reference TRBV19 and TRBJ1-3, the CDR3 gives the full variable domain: DGGITQSPKYLFRKEGQNVTLSCEQNLNHDAMYWYRQDPGQGLRLIYYSQIVNDFQKGDIAEGYSVSREKKESFPLTVTSAQKNPTAFYLCASSTGQGGNTIYFGEGSWLTVV.

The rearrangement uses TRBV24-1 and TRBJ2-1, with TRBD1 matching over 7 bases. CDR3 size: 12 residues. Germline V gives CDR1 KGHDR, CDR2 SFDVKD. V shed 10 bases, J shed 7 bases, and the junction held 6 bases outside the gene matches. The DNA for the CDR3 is TGTGCCACGCAGGACAGGTTAAATGAGCAGTTCTTC. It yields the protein CATQDRLNEQFF.

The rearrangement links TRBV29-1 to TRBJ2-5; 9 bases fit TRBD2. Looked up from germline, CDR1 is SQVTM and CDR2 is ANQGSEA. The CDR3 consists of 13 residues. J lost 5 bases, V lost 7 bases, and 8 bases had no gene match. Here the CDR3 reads CSACPSGTETQYF. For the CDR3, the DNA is TGCAGCGCCTGTCCTAGCGGGACCGAGACCCAGTACTTC.

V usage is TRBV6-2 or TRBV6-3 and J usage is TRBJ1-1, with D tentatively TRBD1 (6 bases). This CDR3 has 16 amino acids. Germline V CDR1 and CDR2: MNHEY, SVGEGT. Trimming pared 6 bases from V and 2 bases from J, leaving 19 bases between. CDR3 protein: CASSRPSRGDNTEAFF. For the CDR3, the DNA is TGTGCCAGCAGCAGACCAAGCAGGGGCGACAACACTGAAGCTTTCTTT.

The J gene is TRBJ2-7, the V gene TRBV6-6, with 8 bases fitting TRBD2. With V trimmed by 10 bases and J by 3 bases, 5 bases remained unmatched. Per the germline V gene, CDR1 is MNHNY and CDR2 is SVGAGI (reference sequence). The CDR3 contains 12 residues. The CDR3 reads CATAGTSYEQYF. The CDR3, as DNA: TGTGCCACCGCCGGGACTAGCTACGAGCAGTACTTC.

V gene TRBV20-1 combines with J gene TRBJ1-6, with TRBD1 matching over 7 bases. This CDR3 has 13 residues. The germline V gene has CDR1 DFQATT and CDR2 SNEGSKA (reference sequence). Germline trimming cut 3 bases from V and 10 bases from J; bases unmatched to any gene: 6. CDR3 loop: CSASTTGTSPLHF. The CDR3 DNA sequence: TGCAGTGCTAGTACGACAGGGACCTCACCCCTCCACTTT.

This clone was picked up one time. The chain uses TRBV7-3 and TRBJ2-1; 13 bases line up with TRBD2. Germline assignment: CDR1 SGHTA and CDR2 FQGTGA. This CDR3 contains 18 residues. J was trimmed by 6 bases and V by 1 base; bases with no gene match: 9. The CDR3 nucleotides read TGTGCCAGCAGCTTAAGGGGACTAGCGGGACTTGGGGGCAATGAGCAGTTCTTC. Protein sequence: CASSLRGLAGLGGNEQFF.

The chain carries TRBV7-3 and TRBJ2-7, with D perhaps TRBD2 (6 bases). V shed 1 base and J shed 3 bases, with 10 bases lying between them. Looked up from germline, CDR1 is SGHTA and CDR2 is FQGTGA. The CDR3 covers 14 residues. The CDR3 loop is CASSLIAGGYEQYF. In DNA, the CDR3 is TGTGCCAGCAGCTTAATTGCCGGGGGCTACGAGCAGTACTTC. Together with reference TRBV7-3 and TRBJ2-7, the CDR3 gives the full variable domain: GAGVSQTPSNKVTEKGKYVELRCDPISGHTALYWYRQSLGQGPEFLIYFQGTGAADDSGLPNDRFFAVRPEGSVSTLKIQRTERGDSAVYLCASSLIAGGYEQYFGPGTRLTVT.

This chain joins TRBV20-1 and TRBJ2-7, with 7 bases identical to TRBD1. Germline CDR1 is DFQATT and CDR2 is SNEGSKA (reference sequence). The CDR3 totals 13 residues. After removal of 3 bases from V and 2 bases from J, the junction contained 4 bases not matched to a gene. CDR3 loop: CSASRGLAYEQYF. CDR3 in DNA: TGCAGTGCTAGTAGGGGGCTTGCCTACGAGCAGTACTTC.

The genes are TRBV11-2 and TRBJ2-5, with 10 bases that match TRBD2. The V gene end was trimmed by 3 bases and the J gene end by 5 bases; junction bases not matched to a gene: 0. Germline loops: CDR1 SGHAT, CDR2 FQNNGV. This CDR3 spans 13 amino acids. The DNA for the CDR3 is TGTGCCAGCAGCTTTAGCGGGGGGGAGACCCAGTACTTC. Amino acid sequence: CASSFSGGETQYF.